The rows below give T cell receptor beta chains drawn from one sample of a study of cytomegalovirus exposure and HLA in healthy donors. The protocol was immunoSEQ multiplex PCR, while the TCRdb copy is restricted to in-frame clones and leaves out a portion. The sample records approximately 130,000 clones, roughly 79% being singletons. The sequenced material came from PBMCs. The source of these receptors is a woman between 50 and 59 years old in good health and CMV-seronegative. Each CDR3 is given without its conserved first and last residue. Each record gives: V gene, D gene, CDR3 protein. A D gene is named only where the DNA matches it firmly.

TRBV5-6 | TRBD2 | ASSLGLGVDTQY
TRBV18 | TRBD1 | ASSKDRVDEKLF
TRBV4-1 | NA | ASSLTGTTDTEAF
TRBV29-1 | TRBD1 | SVGTGGPEAF
TRBV5-4 | TRBD1 | ASTRGGTGADTQY
TRBV29-1 | NA | SVINYNEQF
TRBV6-5 | NA | ASSSDRLGTEAF
TRBV2 | NA | ASSDGDFPYEQY
TRBV10-3 | NA | AISETETMNTEAF
TRBV29-1 | NA | SARGSSGANVLT
TRBV5-1 | TRBD1 | ASSLGQGGYNSPLH
TRBV28 | NA | ASTRPNQPQH
TRBV4-3 | TRBD2 | ASSQASGSYNEQF
TRBV6-6 | TRBD2 | ASSTGLAGSKNIQY
TRBV19 | TRBD1 | ASSMGQKGTDTQY
TRBV11-2 | NA | ASSFITKPYEQY
TRBV16 | TRBD1 | ASSQSMTGRETQY